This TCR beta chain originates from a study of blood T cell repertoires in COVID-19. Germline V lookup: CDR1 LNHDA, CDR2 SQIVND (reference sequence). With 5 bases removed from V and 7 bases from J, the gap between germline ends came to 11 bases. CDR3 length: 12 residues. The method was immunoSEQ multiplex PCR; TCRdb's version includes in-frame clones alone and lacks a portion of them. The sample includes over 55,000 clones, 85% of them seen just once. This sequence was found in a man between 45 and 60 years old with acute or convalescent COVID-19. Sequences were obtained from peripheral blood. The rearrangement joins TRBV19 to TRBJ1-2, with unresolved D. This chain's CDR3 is CASSASLAGYTF. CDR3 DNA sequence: TGTGCCAGTAGTGCTAGCCTCGCTGGCTACACCTTC.